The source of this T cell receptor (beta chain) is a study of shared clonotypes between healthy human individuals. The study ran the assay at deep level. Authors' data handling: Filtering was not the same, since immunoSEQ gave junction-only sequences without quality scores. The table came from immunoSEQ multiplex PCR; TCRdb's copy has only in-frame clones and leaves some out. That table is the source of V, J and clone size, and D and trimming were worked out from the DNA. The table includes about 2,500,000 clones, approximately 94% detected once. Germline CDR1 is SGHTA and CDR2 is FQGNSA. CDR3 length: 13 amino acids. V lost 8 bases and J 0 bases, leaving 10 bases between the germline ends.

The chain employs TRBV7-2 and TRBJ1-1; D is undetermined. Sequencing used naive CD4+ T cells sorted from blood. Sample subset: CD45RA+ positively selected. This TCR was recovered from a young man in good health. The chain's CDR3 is CASGLYMNTEAFF. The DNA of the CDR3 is TGTGCCAGCGGCCTTTATATGAACACTGAAGCTTTCTTT.